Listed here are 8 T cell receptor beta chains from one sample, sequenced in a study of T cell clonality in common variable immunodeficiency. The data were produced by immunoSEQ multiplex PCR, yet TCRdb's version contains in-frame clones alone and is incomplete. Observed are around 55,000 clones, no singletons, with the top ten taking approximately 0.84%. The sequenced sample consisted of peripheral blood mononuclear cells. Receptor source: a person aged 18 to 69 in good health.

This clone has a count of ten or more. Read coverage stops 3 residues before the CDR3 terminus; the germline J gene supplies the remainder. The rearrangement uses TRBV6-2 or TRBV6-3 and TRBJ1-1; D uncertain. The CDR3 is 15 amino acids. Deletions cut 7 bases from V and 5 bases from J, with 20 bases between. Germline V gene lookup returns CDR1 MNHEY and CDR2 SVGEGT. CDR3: CASTSPRGRRTEAFF. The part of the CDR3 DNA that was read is TGTGCCAGCACCTCCCCGCGGGGTAGAAGGACTGAA.

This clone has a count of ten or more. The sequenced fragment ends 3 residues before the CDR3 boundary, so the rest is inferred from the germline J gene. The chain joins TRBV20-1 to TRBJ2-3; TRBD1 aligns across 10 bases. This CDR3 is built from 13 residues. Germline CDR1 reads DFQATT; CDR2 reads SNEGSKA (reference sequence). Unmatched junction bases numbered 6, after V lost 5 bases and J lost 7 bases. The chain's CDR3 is CSAPRQGANTQYF. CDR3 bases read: TGCAGTGCTCCTCGACAGGGGGCGAATACG.

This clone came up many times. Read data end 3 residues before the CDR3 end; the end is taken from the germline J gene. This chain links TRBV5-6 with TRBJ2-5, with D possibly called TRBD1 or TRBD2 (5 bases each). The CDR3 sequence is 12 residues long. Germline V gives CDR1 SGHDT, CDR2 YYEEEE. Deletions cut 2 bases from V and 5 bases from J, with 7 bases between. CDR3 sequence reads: CASSLEGETQYF. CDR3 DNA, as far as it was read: TGTGCCAGCAGCTTAGAGGGGGAGACC. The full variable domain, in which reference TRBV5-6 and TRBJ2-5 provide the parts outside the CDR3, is DAGVTQSPTHLIKTRGQQVTLRCSPKSGHDTVSWYQQALGQGPQFIFQYYEEEERQRGNFPDRFSGHQFPNYSSELNVNALLLGDSALYLCASSLEGETQYFGPGTRLLVL.

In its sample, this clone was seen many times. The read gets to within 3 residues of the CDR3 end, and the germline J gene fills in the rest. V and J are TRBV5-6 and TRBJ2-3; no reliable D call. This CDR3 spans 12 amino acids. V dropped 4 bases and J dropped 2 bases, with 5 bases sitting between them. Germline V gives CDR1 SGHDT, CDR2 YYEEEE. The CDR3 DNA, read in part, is TGTGCCAGCAGCCTTTACACAGATACG. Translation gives CASSLYTDT. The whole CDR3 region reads CASSLYTDTQYF. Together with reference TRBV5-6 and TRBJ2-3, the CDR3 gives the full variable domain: DAGVTQSPTHLIKTRGQQVTLRCSPKSGHDTVSWYQQALGQGPQFIFQYYEEEERQRGNFPDRFSGHQFPNYSSELNVNALLLGDSALYLCASSLYTDTQYFGPGTRLTVL.

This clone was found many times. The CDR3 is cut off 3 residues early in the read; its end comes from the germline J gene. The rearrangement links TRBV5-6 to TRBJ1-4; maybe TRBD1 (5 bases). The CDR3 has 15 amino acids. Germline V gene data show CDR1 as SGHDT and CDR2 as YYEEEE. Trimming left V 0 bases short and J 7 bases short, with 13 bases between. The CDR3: CASSLAGRAGEKLFF. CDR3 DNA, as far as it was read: TGTGCCAGCAGCTTGGCGGGCAGGGCAGGTGAAAAA.

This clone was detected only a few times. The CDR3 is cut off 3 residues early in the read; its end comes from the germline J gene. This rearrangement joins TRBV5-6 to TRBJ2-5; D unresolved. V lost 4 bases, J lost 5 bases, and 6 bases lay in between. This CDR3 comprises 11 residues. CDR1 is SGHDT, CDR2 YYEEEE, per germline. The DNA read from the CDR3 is TGTGCCAGCAGCCATCGGGAGACC. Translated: CASSHRET. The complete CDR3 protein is CASSHRETQYF.

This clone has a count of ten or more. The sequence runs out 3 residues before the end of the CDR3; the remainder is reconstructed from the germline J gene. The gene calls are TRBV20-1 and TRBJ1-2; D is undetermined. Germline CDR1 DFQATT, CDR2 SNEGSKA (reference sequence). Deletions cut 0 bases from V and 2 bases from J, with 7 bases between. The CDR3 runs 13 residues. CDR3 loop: CSARDQENYGYTF. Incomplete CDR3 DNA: TGCAGTGCTAGAGATCAGGAAAACTATGGC.

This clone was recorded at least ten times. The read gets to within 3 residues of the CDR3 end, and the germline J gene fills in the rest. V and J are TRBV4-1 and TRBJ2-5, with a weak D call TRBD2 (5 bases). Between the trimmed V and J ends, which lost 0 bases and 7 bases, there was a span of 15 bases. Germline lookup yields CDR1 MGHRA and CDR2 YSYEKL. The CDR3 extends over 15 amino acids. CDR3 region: CASSQDLRRVATQYF. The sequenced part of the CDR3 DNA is TGCGCCAGCAGCCAAGATCTACGGCGGGTGGCGACC.